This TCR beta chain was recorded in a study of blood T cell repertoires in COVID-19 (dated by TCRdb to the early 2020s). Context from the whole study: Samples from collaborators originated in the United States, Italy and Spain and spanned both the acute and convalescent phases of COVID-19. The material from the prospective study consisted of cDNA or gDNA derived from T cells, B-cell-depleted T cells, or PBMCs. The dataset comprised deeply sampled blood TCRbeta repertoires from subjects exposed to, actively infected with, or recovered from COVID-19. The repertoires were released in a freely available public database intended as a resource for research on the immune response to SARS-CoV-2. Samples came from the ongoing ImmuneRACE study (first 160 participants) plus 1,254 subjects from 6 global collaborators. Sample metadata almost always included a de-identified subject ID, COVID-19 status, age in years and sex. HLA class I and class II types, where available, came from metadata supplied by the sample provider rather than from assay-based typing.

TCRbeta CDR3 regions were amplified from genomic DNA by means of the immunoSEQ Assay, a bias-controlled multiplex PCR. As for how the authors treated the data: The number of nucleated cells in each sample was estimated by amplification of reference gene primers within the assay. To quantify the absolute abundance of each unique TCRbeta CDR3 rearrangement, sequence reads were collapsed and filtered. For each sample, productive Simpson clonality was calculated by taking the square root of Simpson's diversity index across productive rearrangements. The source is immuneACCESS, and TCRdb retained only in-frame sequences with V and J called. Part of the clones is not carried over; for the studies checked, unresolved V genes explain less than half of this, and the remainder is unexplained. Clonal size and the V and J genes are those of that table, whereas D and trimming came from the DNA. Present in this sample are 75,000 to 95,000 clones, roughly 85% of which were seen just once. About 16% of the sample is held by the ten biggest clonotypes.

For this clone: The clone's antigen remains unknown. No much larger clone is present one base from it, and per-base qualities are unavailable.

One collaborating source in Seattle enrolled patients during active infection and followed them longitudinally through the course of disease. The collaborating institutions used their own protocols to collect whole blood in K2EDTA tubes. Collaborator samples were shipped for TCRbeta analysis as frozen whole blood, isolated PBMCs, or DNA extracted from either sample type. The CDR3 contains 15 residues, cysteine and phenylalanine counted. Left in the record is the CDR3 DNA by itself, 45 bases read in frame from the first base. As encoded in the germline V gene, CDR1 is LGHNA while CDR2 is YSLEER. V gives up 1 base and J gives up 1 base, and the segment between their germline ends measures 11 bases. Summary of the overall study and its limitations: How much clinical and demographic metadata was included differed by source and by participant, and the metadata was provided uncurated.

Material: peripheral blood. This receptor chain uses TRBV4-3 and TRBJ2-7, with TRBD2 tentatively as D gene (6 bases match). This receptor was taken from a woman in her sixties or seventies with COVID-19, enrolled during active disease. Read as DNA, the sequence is TGCGCCAGCAGCCAAGTAGTCGGGGGTTCCTACGAGCAGTACTTC. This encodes CASSQVVGGSYEQYF.